This entry concerns a single TCR beta chain. The target antigen is unknown. This record belongs to a study of CD8 T cells in Susac syndrome. The study's findings and limits: A relatively small number of individuals underwent TCR sequencing and HLA analysis.

Between the trimmed V and J ends, which lost 7 bases and 1 base, there was a span of 13 bases. The length of the CDR3 is 13 residues. Germline V gene sequence: CDR1 DFQATT, CDR2 SNEGSKA (reference sequence). The authors negatively isolated CD8+ and CD4+ T cells and FACS-enriched TEMRA cells. Random hexamers were used to reverse transcribe the RNA input (about 0.5 to 1 ug). Across 54 Vbeta and 13 Jbeta, TCR beta CDR3 was amplified with immunoSEQ multiplex PCR. A single record per CDR3 protein comes from TCRdb applying MiXCR to the immunoSEQ multiplex PCR reads. In the table there are approximately 180,000 distinct CDR3 sequences, approximately 94% of which are singletons.

The V gene is TRBV20-1, the J gene TRBJ1-2, with no clear D. What was sequenced was CD4+ T cells from PBMCs. The TCR sequence derives from a human donor with multiple sclerosis. In DNA form, the CDR3 reads TGCAGTGTACCGGGCCTAGTTAACTATGGCTACACCTTC. Protein sequence: CSVPGLVNYGYTF.